These 10 T cell receptor beta chains share one sample of origin, sequenced in a study of Graves' ophthalmopathy and Graves' hyperthyroidism. RNA transcripts yielded amplified TCR beta CDR3 regions. First-round RT-PCR with HTBI primers preceded a second-round multiplex PCR. MiXCR was run by TCRdb on the multiplex PCR reads, yielding one entry per CDR3 protein. The data hold about 1.2 million distinct CDR3 sequences, with roughly 35% observed a single time. The sequenced sample was peripheral blood or thyroid tissue (not recorded which). These receptors were collected from an adult man with Graves' hyperthyroidism.

This chain connects TRBV29-1 to TRBJ2-5, with 8 nucleotides matching TRBD2. The V gene end was trimmed by 7 bases and the J gene end by 2 bases; junction bases not matched to a gene: 9. The length of the CDR3 is 14 residues. Germline V lookup: CDR1 SQVTM, CDR2 ANQGSEA. CDR3 amino acids: CSDRGGQTQETQYF. The CDR3 nucleotides read TGCAGCGATCGGGGGGGCCAAACACAAGAGACCCAGTACTTC.

The chain employs TRBV2 and TRBJ2-7, with D tentatively TRBD1 or TRBD2 (5 bases each). The CDR3 consists of 14 residues. Germline CDR1 SNHLY, CDR2 FYNNEI. Trimming stripped 4 bases from V and 3 bases from J, with 13 bases between. This CDR3 is CASSARDLRYEQYF. As DNA, the CDR3 is TGTGCCAGCAGTGCCCGGGACCTACGCTACGAGCAGTACTTC.

Notes on this clonotype: An end of the junction differs from the germline gene, which may be a read error. The rearrangement joins TRBV5-1 to TRBJ2-5; D not certain. Germline CDR1 and CDR2: SGHRS and YFSETQ. The CDR3 contains 17 residues. The DNA of the CDR3 is TGTGCCAGCAGCCAAGATCTTTCGCTTTCTGTTCAGGAGACCCAGTACTTC. Encoded protein: CASSQDLSLSVQETQYF.

The table lists this clonotype with a few counts. The gene calls are TRBV6-5 and TRBJ1-2; 9 bases line up with TRBD1. J gave up 5 bases and V 0 bases, and 10 bases lay outside the gene matches. The CDR3 extends over 17 amino acids. CDR1 and CDR2 (germline): MNHEY, SVGAGI. DNA of the CDR3: TGTGCCAGCAGTTACTCGGGAATAGGGACAGGGAATTATGGCTACACCTTC. Protein sequence: CASSYSGIGTGNYGYTF.

This clonotype came up many times. V is TRBV11-1 and J is TRBJ1-1, with TRBD1 as a possible D gene (5 bases). The V gene's germline CDR1 is SGHAT and CDR2 FQDESV (reference sequence). The CDR3 runs 17 residues. Trimming shortened V by 7 bases and J by 0 bases, and 21 bases separated the two germline ends. The CDR3 region is CASTSRQGATMNTEAFF. The CDR3 DNA sequence: TGTGCCAGCACCTCTAGGCAGGGAGCAACTATGAACACTGAAGCTTTCTTT.

The table lists this clonotype with many counts. This rearrangement joins TRBV15 to TRBJ1-1; D not certain. Germline CDR1 is LNHNV and CDR2 is YYDKDF (reference sequence). The CDR3 extends over 14 amino acids. Trimming left V 6 bases short and J 2 bases short, with 13 bases between. CDR3 in amino acids: CATRLASLNTEAFF. In DNA form, the CDR3 reads TGTGCCACCAGATTGGCCAGTCTAAACACTGAAGCTTTCTTT.

V gene TRBV5-1 combines with J gene TRBJ1-1, with D possibly matching TRBD1 (5 bases). This CDR3 contains 11 residues. CDR1 is SGHRS, CDR2 YFSETQ, per germline. V was trimmed by 0 bases and J by 11 bases, leaving 8 bases between them. DNA of the CDR3: TGCGCCAGCAGCTTGGTTGGGGGTGCTTTCTTT. Translation: CASSLVGGAFF.

At least ten counts were recorded for this clonotype. This chain uses TRBV10-3 with TRBJ1-1; D unresolved. From germline, CDR1 is ENHRY and CDR2 SYGVKD. Trimming took off 7 bases at V and 0 bases at J, with 6 bases between the two ends. This CDR3 has 12 amino acids. CDR3 in DNA: TGTGCCATCACTAATCTGAACACTGAAGCTTTCTTT. Amino acids: CAITNLNTEAFF.

The genes are TRBV11-2 and TRBJ1-6, with D possibly matching TRBD1 (6 bases). Trimming took 7 bases from V and 10 from J, leaving 17 bases between them. The CDR3 totals 14 residues. Germline values: CDR1 SGHAT, CDR2 FQNNGV. The CDR3 DNA is TGTGCCAGCAATCCCGGGGGCGAGTACTCACCCCTCCACTTT. It encodes CASNPGGEYSPLHF.

The rearrangement uses TRBV29-1 and TRBJ2-1; 7 nucleotides agree with TRBD1. J gave up 9 bases and V 4 bases, and 9 bases lay outside the gene matches. Per the germline V gene, CDR1 is SQVTM and CDR2 is ANQGSEA. The CDR3 is 13 amino acids. CDR3 amino acids: CSVVMTGFGEQFF. The CDR3 nucleotides read TGCAGCGTTGTCATGACAGGGTTCGGTGAGCAGTTCTTC.